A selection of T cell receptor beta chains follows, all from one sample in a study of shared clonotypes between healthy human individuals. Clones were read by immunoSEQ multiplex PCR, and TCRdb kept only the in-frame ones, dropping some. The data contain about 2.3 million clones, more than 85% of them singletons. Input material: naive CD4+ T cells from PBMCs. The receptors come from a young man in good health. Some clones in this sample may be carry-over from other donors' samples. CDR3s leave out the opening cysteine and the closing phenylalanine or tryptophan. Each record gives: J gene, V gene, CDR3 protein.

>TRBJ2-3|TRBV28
ASSFPGLGQGAVADTQY
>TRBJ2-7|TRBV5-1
ASNRDGNYEQY
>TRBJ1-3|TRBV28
ASRTGEWNTIY
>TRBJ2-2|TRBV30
ALGVGTGELF
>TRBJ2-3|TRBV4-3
ASSQDGRSATDTQY
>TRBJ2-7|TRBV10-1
ASSEIGGEQGDYEQY
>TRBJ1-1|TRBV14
ASSQVLDMNTEAF
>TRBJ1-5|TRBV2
ATGSGNSNQPQH
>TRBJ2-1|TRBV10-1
ASSDTLTSDGDNEQF
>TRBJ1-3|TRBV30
AWSVEETGNTIY
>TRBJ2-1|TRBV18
ASSPSTSSYNEQF
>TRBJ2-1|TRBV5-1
ASSFIGSSGPPSEQF
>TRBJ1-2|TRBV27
ASSGTALYGYT
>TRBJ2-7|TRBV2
ASSAGLGGEQY
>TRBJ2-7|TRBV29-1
SVGGRAFYYEQY
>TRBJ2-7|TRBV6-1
ASKNTDRRSYEQY
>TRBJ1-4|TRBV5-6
ASSRMAGEKLF
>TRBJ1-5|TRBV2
ASGLRGQPQH
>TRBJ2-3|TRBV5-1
ASSLADGSTDTQY
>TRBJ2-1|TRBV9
ASSGSTGGYEQF
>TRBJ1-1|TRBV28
ASRSGLNTEAF
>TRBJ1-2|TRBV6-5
ASRRQGAKHGYT
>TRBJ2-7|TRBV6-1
ASSEGQTYEQY
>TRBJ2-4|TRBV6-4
ASSGPRGIQY
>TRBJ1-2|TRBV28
ATAPYT
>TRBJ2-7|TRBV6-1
ASSDEEVLYYEQY
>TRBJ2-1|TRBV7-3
ASSQDRGGYNEQF
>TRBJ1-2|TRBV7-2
ASSPGQGAVDGYT
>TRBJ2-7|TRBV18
ASSPKGTSLGEQY
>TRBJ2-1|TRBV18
ASSPGFSSSYNEQF
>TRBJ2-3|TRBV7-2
ASSLGIAYDTQY
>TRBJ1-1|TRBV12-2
ASRLLEGTDVEAF
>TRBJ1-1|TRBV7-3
ASRVAMNTEAF
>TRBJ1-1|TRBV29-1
SVSGRANTEAF
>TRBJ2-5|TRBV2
ASSDTGTSQETQY
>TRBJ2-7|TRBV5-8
ASITPGGGGYEQY
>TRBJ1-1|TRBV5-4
ASSSDRGTEAF
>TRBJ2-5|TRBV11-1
ASSTLVGGGETQY
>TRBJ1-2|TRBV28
ASSYGGGYGYT
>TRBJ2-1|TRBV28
ASSLADEQF